These 10 T cell receptor beta chains were sequenced from one sample in a study of vaccination effects on CD4 cells after COVID-19. The data were produced by immunoSEQ multiplex PCR, yet TCRdb's version contains in-frame clones alone and is incomplete. The sample shows 40,000 or so clones, around 74% of them seen only once. Scientists isolated CD4+ T cells after a roughly 9-day culture period ended. Which antigens these TCRs recognize remains unknown. Source: CD4+ T cells from PBMCs cultured without peptide, taken before COVID-19 vaccination. These receptors all stem from a human donor who received a COVID-19 vaccine.

The V call is TRBV29-1, the J call TRBJ1-2; D remains ambiguous. Germline V gene sequence: CDR1 SQVTM, CDR2 ANQGSEA. V was clipped by 6 bases and J by 0 bases, with 5 bases between them. The CDR3 length is 11 residues. The DNA for the CDR3 is TGCAGCGTAGGTCCTAACTATGGCTACACCTTC. Translating it yields CSVGPNYGYTF.

The chain joins TRBV3-1 (or the pseudogene TRBV3-2) to TRBJ1-1; the match to TRBD1 covers 7 bases. After removal of 5 bases from V and 1 base from J, the junction contained 4 bases not matched to a gene. Germline CDR1 reads LGHDT; CDR2 reads YNNKEL (reference sequence). This CDR3 is built from 14 residues. The CDR3 region has the DNA TGTGCCAGCAGCTGGGGGACAGAGAACACTGAAGCTTTCTTT. It is translated as CASSWGTENTEAFF.

The chain has TRBV2 and TRBJ1-3; D unclear. The CDR3 is 11 amino acids. CDR1 SNHLY and CDR2 FYNNEI come from the germline V gene. V dropped 8 bases and J dropped 3 bases, with 5 bases sitting between them. The CDR3 region is CASGRGNTIYF. CDR3 bases: TGTGCCAGCGGTCGTGGAAACACCATATATTTT.

In this sample, this clone turned up once. The chain couples TRBV10-3 to TRBJ2-1, with TRBD2 identical over 12 bases. V lost 10 bases, J lost 7 bases, and 8 bases stayed unmatched. The CDR3 contains 14 residues. In germline, CDR1 is ENHRY, CDR2 SYGVKD. The CDR3 nucleotides read TGTGCCAGCAGGACTAGCGGGGACGAGAATGAGCAGTTCTTC. Its protein product is CASRTSGDENEQFF.

J is TRBJ1-2 and V is TRBV2; TRBD1 agrees at 9 bases. Germline V gene data show CDR1 as SNHLY and CDR2 as FYNNEI. This CDR3 is built from 14 residues. V trimming: 9 bases; J trimming: 2 bases; junction bases outside the gene matches: 7. The CDR3 protein is CASRVGQGNYGYTF. The CDR3 nucleotides are TGTGCCAGTAGGGTGGGACAGGGAAACTATGGCTACACCTTC.

The J gene is TRBJ1-1, the V gene TRBV19; D unresolved. Germline values: CDR1 LNHDA, CDR2 SQIVND (reference sequence). V lost 10 bases to trimming and J lost 5 bases, with 14 bases between them. This CDR3 comprises 12 residues. CDR3 amino acids: CATVSQVTEAFF. CDR3 nucleotides: TGTGCCACCGTCAGTCAGGTGACTGAAGCTTTCTTT.

The CDR3 DNA reads TGTGCCTGGAGGCTCTTACAGCTAAACACTGAAGCTTTCTTT. It encodes CAWRLLQLNTEAFF. This chain connects TRBV30 to TRBJ1-1, with D unresolved. Between the trimmed V and J ends, which lost 3 bases and 2 bases, there was a span of 13 bases. The V gene's germline CDR1 is GTSNPN and CDR2 SVGIG (reference sequence). The CDR3 is 14 amino acids.

V gene TRBV28 combines with J gene TRBJ1-6, with D maybe TRBD1 (5 bases). Germline CDR1 MDHEN, CDR2 SYDVKM. V was trimmed by 6 bases and J by 8 bases, leaving 11 bases between them. The length of the CDR3 is 13 residues. CDR3 DNA: TGTGCCAGCAGGCCAGAACAGGATTCACCCCTCCACTTT. As protein: CASRPEQDSPLHF.

This chain links TRBV7-9 with TRBJ1-2; 7 nucleotides align to TRBD1. Germline CDR1 is SEHNR and CDR2 is FQNEAQ (reference sequence). The CDR3 sequence is 15 residues long. V lost 4 bases, J lost 1 base, and 6 bases stayed unmatched. The CDR3 region is CASSSRQGFNYGYTF. The CDR3 DNA is TGTGCCAGCAGCTCCAGACAGGGTTTTAACTATGGCTACACCTTC. Looking up the rest from reference TRBV7-9 and TRBJ1-2 gives the full variable domain: DTGVSQNPRHKITKRGQNVTFRCDPISEHNRLYWYRQTLGQGPEFLTYFQNEAQLEKSRLLSDRFSAERPKGSFSTLEIQRTEQGDSAMYLCASSSRQGFNYGYTFGSGTRLTVV.

The genes are TRBV4-3 and TRBJ1-4; 9 bases are a match to TRBD1. The CDR3 runs 15 residues. J lost 6 bases, V lost 0 bases, and 2 bases had no gene match. Per the germline V gene, CDR1 is LGHNA and CDR2 is YSLEER. The CDR3 region has the DNA TGCGCCAGCAGCCAAGAGGGACAGGGTTATGAAAAACTGTTTTTT. This translates into CASSQEGQGYEKLFF.